The 26 T cell receptor beta chains below were found in one sample sequenced in a study of T cells in Graves' hyperthyroidism and ophthalmopathy (dated by TCRdb to between 2018 and 2021). Libraries came from multiplex PCR. Sequencing instrument: Illumina HiSeq 2000. Amplification of TCR beta CDR3 regions was carried out from RNA transcripts. A first-round RT-PCR of the TCR CDR3 used the HTBI primer set with the Qiagen OneStep RT-PCR kit. TCRdb ran its own pipeline on the public reads, namely fastp trimming at Q25 and MiXCR clone calling, and kept in-frame beta chains. Every distinct CDR3 protein forms one entry, paired with its most common genes and DNA. Across this sample there are approximately 410,000 distinct CDR3 sequences, with roughly 15% seen only once. Clones ranked in the top ten supply less than 15% of the sample. The sample taken for sequencing was blood. The receptors come from a man aged 18 to 29 with Graves' ophthalmopathy.

There are many counts of this clonotype. CDR3 coding DNA: TGTGCCAGCAGCTTAACAGGGGGACCGAACGGGGAGCTGTTTTTT. Amino acid sequence: CASSLTGGPNGELFF. The V call is TRBV11-2, the J call TRBJ2-2; 8 positions match TRBD1. Germline V lookup: CDR1 SGHAT, CDR2 FQNNGV. The CDR3 spans 15 residues. V shed 2 bases, J shed 7 bases, and the junction held 6 bases outside the gene matches.

The chain links TRBV7-3 to TRBJ2-3; 7 nucleotides agree with TRBD2. CDR1 is SGHTA and CDR2 is FQGTGA in the germline V gene. The CDR3 is made up of 18 amino acids. Trimming removed 5 bases from V and 2 bases from J; junction bases left unmatched: 16. CDR3 DNA sequence: TGTGCCAGCAGCCCCCATGGACTAGTACCGGTCGTCACAGATACGCAGTATTTT. Protein: CASSPHGLVPVVTDTQYF.

Many counts were recorded for this clonotype. This chain connects TRBV20-1 to TRBJ1-4; 8 bases are shared with TRBD1. This CDR3 region has 13 residues. Trimming took 6 bases from V and 5 from J; bases not matched to a gene: 5. Germline-derived CDR1 and CDR2 are DFQATT and SNEGSKA (reference sequence). The CDR3 DNA sequence: TGCAGTGCCACCGGGACAGGCAATGAAAAACTGTTTTTT. This translates into CSATGTGNEKLFF.

This clonotype was detected only a few times. This chain links TRBV19 with TRBJ1-6, with D possibly being TRBD1 (6 bases). This CDR3 region has 13 residues. The germline V and J ends were trimmed by 9 bases and 9 bases, with 15 bases remaining between them. CDR1 LNHDA and CDR2 SQIVND come from the germline V gene (reference sequence). The CDR3 loop is CASAPQGSSPLHF. The CDR3 bases are TGTGCCAGCGCTCCACAGGGTTCTTCACCCCTCCACTTT.

This clonotype was recorded at least ten times. The J gene is TRBJ2-3, the V gene TRBV13; 8 bases fit TRBD2. With 6 bases clipped from V and 9 bases from J, the junction kept 8 bases outside the gene matches. CDR1 and CDR2 (germline): PRHDT, FYEKMQ (reference sequence). The CDR3 runs to 13 residues. The CDR3 DNA sequence: TGTGCCAGCAGTCTAAACGGGGGGGGAACGCAGTATTTT. Protein: CASSLNGGGTQYF.

In this sample, this clonotype turned up many times. This chain joins TRBV27 and TRBJ1-1; D is perhaps TRBD1 (5 bases). V was pared by 5 bases and J by 2 bases, with 12 bases between. Germline-derived CDR1 and CDR2 are MNHEY and SMNVEV (reference sequence). This CDR3 is built from 14 residues. CDR3 in DNA: TGTGCCAGCAGTGCCTCCGGGGCTAACACTGAAGCTTTCTTT. Translation: CASSASGANTEAFF.

This clonotype was seen repeatedly, ten times or more. The chain uses TRBV12-3 or TRBV12-4 and TRBJ2-5; TRBD2 aligns across 8 bases. The CDR3 extends over 16 amino acids. J was trimmed by 0 bases and V by 5 bases; bases with no gene match: 8. Here the CDR3 DNA reads TGTGCCAGCAGTGACCGACTAGCGAAATACCAAGAGACCCAGTACTTC. Translation: CASSDRLAKYQETQYF.

The chain is built from TRBV7-2 and TRBJ2-2; a weak D match, TRBD1 (5 bases). CDR3 length: 15 amino acids. The V gene's germline CDR1 is SGHTA and CDR2 FQGNSA. The V end lost 1 base, the J end lost 5 bases, and 11 bases lay between the germline ends. This CDR3 is CASSLEQGDTGELFF. Written as DNA, the CDR3 is TGTGCCAGCAGCTTAGAGCAGGGCGATACCGGGGAGCTGTTTTTT.

This clonotype was seen repeatedly, ten times or more. V and J are TRBV11-2 and TRBJ2-2; D not certain. Germline V gives CDR1 SGHAT, CDR2 FQNNGV. CDR3 length equals 14 residues. V was trimmed by 5 bases and J by 1 base, leaving 8 bases between them. This CDR3 reads CASSHPGNTGELFF. In DNA, the CDR3 is TGTGCCAGCAGCCACCCGGGGAACACCGGGGAGCTGTTTTTT.

This clonotype has ten or more counts. The chain combines TRBV7-9 with TRBJ2-7, with a weak D call TRBD2 (6 bases). Per germline, CDR1 SEHNR and CDR2 FQNEAQ (reference sequence). This CDR3 has 15 amino acids. Trimming took 5 bases from V and 2 from J, leaving 16 bases between them. CDR3 nucleotide sequence: TGTGCCAGCAGCCGGCCCGGGACTGAGACCTACGAGCAGTACTTC. As protein: CASSRPGTETYEQYF.

This clonotype occurred a few times. A clone one base away is much larger, so this may be a read error. V gene TRBV2 combines with J gene TRBJ2-1; 9 bases agree with TRBD2. The CDR3 totals 15 residues. Trimming removed 7 bases from V and 4 bases from J; junction bases left unmatched: 8. Germline CDR1 and CDR2: SNHLY and FYNNEI. CDR3 amino acids: CASKTGGGAYNEQFF. Written as DNA, the CDR3 is TGTGCCAGCAAGACCGGCGGGGGGGCTTACAATGAGCAGTTCTTC.

This clonotype was picked up one time. This chain links TRBV4-1 with TRBJ2-3; D might be TRBD2 (5 bases). Germline CDR1 is MGHRA and CDR2 is YSYEKL. The CDR3 contains 16 residues. V was shortened by 5 bases and J by 2 bases, with 17 bases between the two germline ends. The CDR3 DNA follows: TGCGCCAGCAGCTCAGGACCCGGGGTCGACACAGATACGCAGTATTTT. It is translated as CASSSGPGVDTDTQYF.

This clonotype has at least ten counts. For the CDR3, the DNA is TGTGCCTGTCACGGGGGGGGCTACGAGCAGTACTTC. It yields the protein CACHGGGYEQYF. V is TRBV30 and J is TRBJ2-7; TRBD2 aligns across 8 bases. The J segment lost 3 bases and the V segment lost 6 bases, leaving 4 bases of the junction unmatched. The length of the CDR3 is 12 residues. The germline gives CDR1 GTSNPN, CDR2 SVGIG (reference sequence).

Ten or more counts support this clonotype. The chain carries TRBV2 and TRBJ1-6; D is perhaps TRBD1 (5 bases). The germline V gene encodes CDR1 SNHLY and CDR2 FYNNEI. V lost 7 bases and J 7 bases, leaving 17 bases between the germline ends. This CDR3 has 15 residues. The CDR3 loop is CASTWARVENSPLHF. The CDR3 bases are TGTGCCAGCACCTGGGCCAGGGTGGAAAATTCACCCCTCCACTTT.

This rearrangement joins TRBV6-5 to TRBJ2-3; D is perhaps TRBD1 (6 bases). The CDR3 has 15 amino acids. Germline CDR1 is MNHEY and CDR2 is SVGAGI. V was pared by 1 base and J by 4 bases, with 12 bases between. The CDR3 DNA is TGTGCCAGCAGTTACTTGGGGCAGGGGTCAGATACGCAGTATTTT. Its translation: CASSYLGQGSDTQYF.

This clonotype was counted ten times or more. The V call is TRBV6-1, the J call TRBJ2-7; TRBD2 matches 12 bases. The CDR3 has 14 residues. V gave up 7 bases and J gave up 2 bases; unmatched junction bases: 3. CDR1 and CDR2 (germline): MNHNS, SASEGT. The CDR3 region has the DNA TGTGCCAGCAAACTAGCGGGAGGTCCCTACGAGCAGTACTTC. Its translation is CASKLAGGPYEQYF.

This clonotype was seen repeatedly, ten times or more. The gene calls are TRBV24-1 and TRBJ1-6; D remains unclear. The CDR3 is made up of 14 amino acids. CDR1 is KGHDR, CDR2 SFDVKD, per germline. V was clipped by 3 bases and J by 7 bases, with 9 bases between them. The CDR3 DNA reads TGTGCCACCAGTGATGGGCAGCAGAATTCACCCCTCCACTTT. This translates into CATSDGQQNSPLHF.

This clonotype was recorded many times. The V and J genes are TRBV5-1 and TRBJ1-4; D possibly corresponds to TRBD1 (5 bases). CDR1 and CDR2 from the germline V gene are SGHRS and YFSETQ. The CDR3 consists of 16 residues. V lost 0 bases and J lost 8, with 17 bases in between. DNA for the CDR3: TGCGCCAGCAGCTTGGCCGATTGGGGGGTCGGGGAAAAACTGTTTTTT. Encoded protein: CASSLADWGVGEKLFF.

This chain joins TRBV4-2 and TRBJ2-2; 8 bases agree with TRBD1. The CDR3 is made up of 18 amino acids. The germline CDR1 and CDR2 sequences are LGHNA and YNFKEQ. Trimming took 3 bases from V and 4 from J; bases not matched to a gene: 13. CDR3 nucleotide sequence: TGTGCCAGCAGCCACCCTGGGGCCAGGGGGCGCGTCACCGGGGAGCTGTTTTTT. It specifies CASSHPGARGRVTGELFF.

This clonotype was seen repeatedly, ten times or more. The chain carries TRBV20-1 and TRBJ1-1; no definite D call. The length of the CDR3 is 15 residues. Germline loops: CDR1 DFQATT, CDR2 SNEGSKA (reference sequence). V lost 6 bases, J lost 3 bases, and 20 bases lay in between. The CDR3 loop is CSANTQMELDTEAFF. Written as DNA, the CDR3 is TGCAGTGCCAATACACAGATGGAGTTGGACACTGAAGCTTTCTTT.

This clonotype was observed at least ten times. The chain couples TRBV4-2 to TRBJ1-2, with 9 bases matching TRBD1. The CDR3 is 17 amino acids. In germline, CDR1 is LGHNA, CDR2 YNFKEQ. V shed 4 bases and J 2 bases; nucleotides not matched to a gene: 11. The CDR3 region is CASSPPTGTGTNYGYTF. The CDR3 DNA reads TGTGCCAGCAGCCCACCCACCGGGACAGGGACCAACTATGGCTACACCTTC.

At least ten counts were recorded for this clonotype. CDR3 nucleotide sequence: TGTGCCAGCAGCTATCCGGGACAGGGGCGAGGTGAGCAGTACTTC. Encoded protein: CASSYPGQGRGEQYF. The V and J genes are TRBV13 and TRBJ2-7; TRBD1 aligns across 10 bases. There are 15 residues in the CDR3. V lost 4 bases, J lost 7 bases, and 10 bases stayed unmatched. Germline V lookup: CDR1 PRHDT, CDR2 FYEKMQ (reference sequence).

This sequence joins TRBV6-1 and TRBJ1-5, with D possibly TRBD1 on 5 matching bases. This CDR3 region has 17 residues. V was trimmed by 6 bases and J by 5 bases, leaving 23 bases between them. CDR1 MNHNS and CDR2 SASEGT come from the germline V gene. The CDR3 region is CASSQRGGGMGDQPQHF. The CDR3 DNA is TGTGCCAGCAGCCAACGGGGTGGGGGGATGGGGGATCAGCCCCAGCATTTT.

This sequence joins TRBV24-1 and TRBJ2-6; 7 bases align to TRBD2. CDR3 size: 15 residues. The junction had 4 bases not matched to a gene; V was cut back by 5 bases and J by 4 bases. The germline V gene has CDR1 KGHDR and CDR2 SFDVKD. The CDR3 here is CATSGGGLGANVLTF. The CDR3 DNA reads as TGTGCCACCAGTGGGGGGGGGTTAGGGGCCAACGTCCTGACTTTC.

About this clonotype itself: A much larger clone differs from this one at a single base, so this may be a read error. The chain uses TRBV7-9 and TRBJ2-3; no clear D. CDR1 and CDR2 from the germline V gene are SEHNR and FQNEAQ (reference sequence). The ends were cut back, 5 bases at V and 4 bases at J, with 10 bases in the middle. The length of the CDR3 is 13 residues. The DNA of the CDR3 is TGTGCCAGCAGCCGAACCCTGCCAGATACGCAGTATTTT. Its protein product is CASSRTLPDTQYF.

This clonotype was counted ten times or more. The V gene is TRBV6-2 or TRBV6-3, the J gene TRBJ2-7; D is perhaps TRBD1 (6 bases). Trimming removed 1 base from V and 3 bases from J, with 10 bases in between. This CDR3 region has 14 residues. Germline V CDR1 and CDR2: MNHEY, SVGEGT. CDR3 nucleotides: TGTGCCAGCAGTTACTACGAGGGGGACTACGAGCAGTACTTC. It yields the protein CASSYYEGDYEQYF.